These T cell receptor beta chains were read from a single sample in a study of CD8 T cells in Susac syndrome. TCRdb independently ran MiXCR on the immunoSEQ multiplex PCR reads; one entry per CDR3 protein. Among nearly 200,000 distinct CDR3 sequences listed, roughly 96% were seen once. Input material: CD4+ T cells from PBMCs. The receptors here all came from a human donor with multiple sclerosis. Each CDR3 is given with its conserved first and last residue. Fields, in order: V gene, J gene, D gene, CDR3 length, CDR3 protein. The D gene is left open where the match is weak.

V gene: TRBV3-1; J gene: TRBJ2-3; D gene: .; CDR3 length: 13; CDR3 protein: CASSQDEGNTQYF
V gene: TRBV30; J gene: TRBJ2-4; D gene: .; CDR3 length: 14; CDR3 protein: CAWQFTGSKNIQYF
V gene: TRBV30; J gene: TRBJ1-2; D gene: .; CDR3 length: 15; CDR3 protein: CAWSVESRAWSGYTF
V gene: TRBV12-3/TRBV12-4; J gene: TRBJ2-3; D gene: TRBD2; CDR3 length: 14; CDR3 protein: CASSPSGRASTQYF
V gene: TRBV18; J gene: TRBJ2-7; D gene: .; CDR3 length: 15; CDR3 protein: CASSPNWGTPGEQYF
V gene: TRBV4-1; J gene: TRBJ1-2; D gene: .; CDR3 length: 14; CDR3 protein: CASSQPQRGDGYTF
V gene: TRBV3-1; J gene: TRBJ1-6; D gene: .; CDR3 length: 13; CDR3 protein: CASSQDQGSPLHF
V gene: TRBV5-4; J gene: TRBJ2-3; D gene: TRBD2; CDR3 length: 16; CDR3 protein: CASSSSGRRGLDTQYF
V gene: TRBV19; J gene: TRBJ1-1; D gene: .; CDR3 length: 15; CDR3 protein: CASSIFRTANTEAFF
V gene: TRBV27; J gene: TRBJ2-7; D gene: .; CDR3 length: 14; CDR3 protein: CASSYVDRTYEQYF
V gene: TRBV7-7; J gene: TRBJ2-5; D gene: .; CDR3 length: 14; CDR3 protein: CASSLGPVQETQYF
V gene: TRBV12-5; J gene: TRBJ1-1; D gene: .; CDR3 length: 15; CDR3 protein: CASGLPLGTTTEAFF
V gene: TRBV30; J gene: TRBJ2-3; D gene: TRBD2; CDR3 length: 15; CDR3 protein: CACNANSGGADTQYF
V gene: TRBV4-1; J gene: TRBJ2-7; D gene: .; CDR3 length: 14; CDR3 protein: CASSQEPGNYEQYF
V gene: TRBV29-1; J gene: TRBJ2-3; D gene: .; CDR3 length: 11; CDR3 protein: CSVSLGSTQYF
V gene: TRBV18; J gene: TRBJ2-7; D gene: .; CDR3 length: 13; CDR3 protein: CASSPDLSYEQYF
V gene: TRBV29-1; J gene: TRBJ1-1; D gene: .; CDR3 length: 11; CDR3 protein: CSVQPYTEAFF
V gene: TRBV23-1; J gene: TRBJ1-1; D gene: .; CDR3 length: 18; CDR3 protein: CASSRPLSDSRMNTEAFF
V gene: TRBV18; J gene: TRBJ1-4; D gene: .; CDR3 length: 15; CDR3 protein: CASSPPRGMGEKLFF
V gene: TRBV28; J gene: TRBJ2-7; D gene: TRBD1; CDR3 length: 15; CDR3 protein: CASSFRDRFYYEQYF
V gene: TRBV29-1; J gene: TRBJ1-2; D gene: TRBD1; CDR3 length: 12; CDR3 protein: CSGGQGDYGYTF
V gene: TRBV29-1; J gene: TRBJ1-2; D gene: .; CDR3 length: 11; CDR3 protein: CSVGKQGDYTF
V gene: TRBV11-1; J gene: TRBJ2-7; D gene: .; CDR3 length: 12; CDR3 protein: CASSRWGDEQYF
V gene: TRBV4-1; J gene: TRBJ2-7; D gene: .; CDR3 length: 16; CDR3 protein: CASSRQSGGSSYEQYF
V gene: TRBV20-1; J gene: TRBJ1-6; D gene: .; CDR3 length: 15; CDR3 protein: CSARLDRFADSPLHF
V gene: TRBV6-1; J gene: TRBJ1-2; D gene: TRBD1; CDR3 length: 13; CDR3 protein: CASTIQGAYGYTF
V gene: TRBV20-1; J gene: TRBJ1-2; D gene: TRBD1; CDR3 length: 14; CDR3 protein: CSATKTGSNYGYTF
V gene: TRBV7-2; J gene: TRBJ2-7; D gene: TRBD2; CDR3 length: 15; CDR3 protein: CASTPRGLAGFEQYF